This T cell receptor (beta chain) was recovered during a study of blood T cell repertoires in COVID-19. The table came from immunoSEQ multiplex PCR; TCRdb's copy has only in-frame clones and leaves some out. The sample holds 99,000 or so clones, more than 75% seen once. Germline loops: CDR1 SGDLS, CDR2 YYNGEE. This CDR3 has 15 amino acids. Trimming stripped 0 bases from V and 2 bases from J, with 12 bases between. V is TRBV9 and J is TRBJ2-7, with D possibly being TRBD2 (5 bases). Sequencing input: peripheral blood. The sequence was obtained from a man in his sixties with acute or convalescent COVID-19. The CDR3, as DNA: TGTGCCAGCAGCGTAGGAGGGATGATTACCTACGAGCAGTACTTC. Its translation is CASSVGGMITYEQYF.